These 23 T cell receptor beta chains were sequenced from one sample in a study of graft-versus-host responses after intestinal transplantation. Profiled with immunoSEQ multiplex PCR; TCRdb holds only in-frame clones, not every one. Seen here are 90,000 to 130,000 clones, around nine tenths observed once, and the top ten hold 0.2% to 0.25%. Antigens for these TCRs are unknown. The material was unstimulated CD4+ T cells sorted from spleen or lymph node cells, obtained before transplant. These receptors were collected from a human donor who was the organ donor for an intestinal transplant.

The rearrangement joins TRBV4-1 to TRBJ2-1, with 11 bases lining up with TRBD2. The CDR3 sequence is 16 residues long. V was pared by 0 bases and J by 9 bases, with 7 bases of the junction left unmatched. Germline V gives CDR1 MGHRA, CDR2 YSYEKL. CDR3 nucleotide sequence: TGCGCCAGCAGCCAAGATGGGCGACTAGCGGGATTTGAGCAGTTCTTC. Amino acids: CASSQDGRLAGFEQFF.

Only a few counts were recorded for this clone. The V gene is TRBV7-2, the J gene TRBJ2-7, with D unresolved. The V and J ends lost 1 base and 0 bases respectively, with 4 bases between them. The CDR3 is made up of 13 amino acids. CDR1 and CDR2 from the germline V gene are SGHTA and FQGNSA. For the CDR3, the DNA is TGTGCCAGCAGCTTAGGCCGCTCCTACGAGCAGTACTTC. This codes for CASSLGRSYEQYF.

In its sample, this clone was seen once. The chain recombines TRBV19 with TRBJ1-2; D is uncertain. The CDR3 is 16 residues long. Germline CDR1 reads LNHDA; CDR2 reads SQIVND (reference sequence). With 4 bases removed from V and 3 bases from J, the gap between germline ends came to 18 bases. CDR3 DNA: TGTGCCAGTAGTAAGGCAGGCCAGGTGGTTGACTATGGCTACACCTTC. This codes for CASSKAGQVVDYGYTF. Full variable domain (remainder filled in from reference TRBV19 and TRBJ1-2): DGGITQSPKYLFRKEGQNVTLSCEQNLNHDAMYWYRQDPGQGLRLIYYSQIVNDFQKGDIAEGYSVSREKKESFPLTVTSAQKNPTAFYLCASSKAGQVVDYGYTFGSGTRLTVV.

CDR3 loop: CASSPPGQGNYGYTF. CDR3 DNA: TGTGCCAGCTCACCACCAGGACAGGGAAACTATGGCTACACCTTC. V usage is TRBV18 and J usage is TRBJ1-2, with 8 bases fitting TRBD1. In germline, CDR1 is KGHSH, CDR2 LQKENI. There are 15 residues in the CDR3. V lost 0 bases to trimming and J lost 2 bases; unmatched junction nucleotides: 2.

The chain has TRBV6-1 and TRBJ2-5; D is uncertain. The V gene's germline CDR1 is MNHNS and CDR2 SASEGT. The CDR3 loop spans 11 amino acids. Trimming shortened V by 3 bases and J by 7 bases, and 6 bases separated the two germline ends. CDR3 sequence (DNA): TGTGCCAGCAGTGATTCACGGACCCAGTACTTC. Amino acids: CASSDSRTQYF.

This chain uses TRBV7-2 with TRBJ2-3, with 8 bases identical to TRBD1. Germline loops: CDR1 SGHTA, CDR2 FQGNSA. The CDR3 sequence is 15 residues long. V was pared by 6 bases and J by 2 bases, with 7 bases of the junction left unmatched. The CDR3 protein is CASSFDRGYTDTQYF. The CDR3 region has the DNA TGTGCCAGCAGTTTTGACAGGGGCTACACAGATACGCAGTATTTT.

The genes are TRBV28 and TRBJ2-7; 11 nucleotides match TRBD2. The V and J ends lost 2 bases and 4 bases, in that order; junction bases with no gene match: 10. This CDR3 is 17 amino acids long. Germline V gene data show CDR1 as MDHEN and CDR2 as SYDVKM. The CDR3, as DNA: TGTGCCAGCAGTTTAATTCTTCGACTAGCGGGATCATACGAGCAGTACTTC. Amino acids: CASSLILRLAGSYEQYF.

This clone was recorded a few times. The chain has TRBV21-1 and TRBJ1-2; the table gives TRBD1 as D, unverified against the DNA. TRBV21-1 has pseudogene status. The CDR3 runs 16 residues. The CDR3 here is CASSNGQVSEGYGYTF. DNA of the CDR3: TGTGCCAGCAGCAACGGACAGGTATCCGAGGGCTATGGCTACACCTTC.

The chain joins TRBV2 to TRBJ1-1; D possibly corresponds to TRBD1 (6 bases). V was pared by 4 bases and J by 4 bases, with 10 bases between. This CDR3 has 13 amino acids. The germline V gene encodes CDR1 SNHLY and CDR2 FYNNEI. The CDR3 is CASSGQAATEAFF. The CDR3 coding sequence is TGTGCCAGCAGTGGACAGGCCGCCACTGAAGCTTTCTTT.

CDR3 DNA: TGTGCCTGGAGTACTAGCGGGAGCACCTACAATGAGCAGTTCTTC. Amino acid sequence: CAWSTSGSTYNEQFF. This chain connects TRBV30 to TRBJ2-1; TRBD2 matches 11 bases. Germline V lookup: CDR1 GTSNPN, CDR2 SVGIG (reference sequence). J lost 2 bases, V lost 2 bases, and 2 bases had no gene match. This CDR3 spans 15 amino acids.

V gene TRBV27 combines with J gene TRBJ1-4, with 7 bases aligning to TRBD1. V lost 6 bases and J lost 5; bases outside the gene matches: 6. CDR1 and CDR2 (germline): MNHEY, SMNVEV (reference sequence). This CDR3 has 14 amino acids. CDR3 region: CASSSGQRNEKLFF. For the CDR3, the DNA is TGTGCCAGCAGCTCGGGACAGCGAAATGAAAAACTGTTTTTT. The whole variable domain, filled in from reference TRBV27 and TRBJ1-4, reads EAQVTQNPRYLITVTGKKLTVTCSQNMNHEYMSWYRQDPGLGLRQIYYSMNVEVTDKGDVPEGYKVSRKEKRNFPLILESPSPNQTSLYFCASSSGQRNEKLFFGSGTQLSVL.

This chain links TRBV5-1 with TRBJ2-5; D remains ambiguous. Germline V gives CDR1 SGHRS, CDR2 YFSETQ. This CDR3 is built from 13 residues. With 0 bases removed from V and 1 base from J, the gap between germline ends came to 4 bases. For the CDR3, the DNA is TGCGCCAGCAGCTTGGGCATCCAAGAGACCCAGTACTTC. Translating gives CASSLGIQETQYF.

The chain employs TRBV9 and TRBJ1-2, with 8 bases aligning to TRBD1. CDR3 length: 13 residues. J lost 6 bases, V lost 0 bases, and 1 base had no gene match. Germline V gives CDR1 SGDLS, CDR2 YYNGEE. In DNA form, the CDR3 reads TGTGCCAGCAGCGTAGCGGGACAGGATGGCTACACCTTC. This codes for CASSVAGQDGYTF.

The V call is TRBV29-1, the J call TRBJ2-5; 10 bases map to TRBD1. The CDR3 length is 14 residues. CDR1 is SQVTM, CDR2 ANQGSEA, per germline. V gave up 8 bases and J gave up 5 bases; unmatched junction bases: 11. In nucleotides, the CDR3 is TGCAGCACCTGGGACAGGGGAAGCATGGAGACCCAGTACTTC. Amino acids: CSTWDRGSMETQYF.

The rearrangement uses TRBV29-1 and TRBJ1-2, with 8 bases matching TRBD1. Trimming removed 3 bases from V and 8 bases from J; junction bases left unmatched: 5. This CDR3 region has 12 residues. The germline gives CDR1 SQVTM, CDR2 ANQGSEA. CDR3 sequence: CSVETGAGGYTF. The CDR3 DNA reads TGCAGCGTTGAGACAGGGGCGGGAGGCTACACCTTC.

The chain uses TRBV19 and TRBJ2-2; 8 bases are shared with TRBD1. This CDR3 has 16 amino acids. Unmatched junction bases numbered 8, after V lost 3 bases and J lost 5 bases. Germline CDR1 is LNHDA and CDR2 is SQIVND (reference sequence). CDR3 nucleotides: TGTGCCAGTAGTATGGTGACAGGGGCGAGGACCGGGGAGCTGTTTTTT. Its translation is CASSMVTGARTGELFF.

This clone was recorded once. This chain connects TRBV6-6 to TRBJ2-1; D gene unclear. V was pared by 5 bases and J by 0 bases, with 11 bases between. This CDR3 has 15 amino acids. Germline V lookup: CDR1 MNHNY, CDR2 SVGAGI (reference sequence). The CDR3 DNA reads as TGTGCCAGCAGTCTTGGCGAGAGCTCCTACAATGAGCAGTTCTTC. This encodes CASSLGESSYNEQFF.

The chain carries TRBV2 and TRBJ1-1; maybe TRBD1 (6 bases). The V and J ends lost 9 bases and 0 bases respectively, with 17 bases between them. CDR3 length equals 15 residues. The germline V gene encodes CDR1 SNHLY and CDR2 FYNNEI. CDR3 sequence (DNA): TGTGCCAGTATCCGGGGGCGGCTTATGAACACTGAAGCTTTCTTT. The encoded protein is CASIRGRLMNTEAFF.

The genes are TRBV29-1 and TRBJ1-4; D possibly corresponds to TRBD1 (5 bases). The V and J ends lost 5 bases and 4 bases respectively, with 11 bases between them. This CDR3 is 13 amino acids long. Per the germline V gene, CDR1 is SQVTM and CDR2 is ANQGSEA. The CDR3 coding sequence is TGCAGCGTTTCAGGGTCAGATAATGAAAAACTGTTTTTT. Encoded protein: CSVSGSDNEKLFF.

This sequence joins TRBV4-3 and TRBJ2-2; the D gene is possibly TRBD1 (6 bases). Trimming cost V 3 bases and J 4 bases, with 12 bases left between them. Germline CDR1 is LGHNA and CDR2 is YSLEER. The length of the CDR3 is 15 residues. The CDR3 region is CASSQNRVLTGELFF. The CDR3 nucleotides are TGCGCCAGCAGCCAGAACAGGGTGCTCACCGGGGAGCTGTTTTTT.

The chain uses TRBV28 and TRBJ1-3; D gene uncertain. The germline V gene encodes CDR1 MDHEN and CDR2 SYDVKM. The ends were cut back, 3 bases at V and 4 bases at J, with 13 bases in the middle. The CDR3 sequence is 15 residues long. The CDR3 is CASSFKVESGNTIYF. CDR3 nucleotide sequence: TGTGCCAGCAGTTTTAAAGTAGAGTCGGGAAACACCATATATTTT.

The chain employs TRBV4-1 and TRBJ1-1; D is possibly TRBD1 (5 bases). Germline V gene data show CDR1 as MGHRA and CDR2 as YSYEKL. V shed 2 bases and J shed 8 bases, with 12 bases lying between them. This CDR3 is 13 amino acids long. CDR3 sequence (DNA): TGCGCCAGCAGCCAATTTGTGCAGGGAGAAGCTTTCTTT. It is translated as CASSQFVQGEAFF.

The chain combines TRBV5-1 with TRBJ2-5; 8 bases agree with TRBD2. Germline assignment: CDR1 SGHRS and CDR2 YFSETQ. The CDR3 contains 14 residues. The trim removed 2 bases at V and 4 bases at J, leaving 4 bases unmatched. CDR3 in DNA: TGCGCCAGCAGCTTTAGCGGGATCCGAGAGACCCAGTACTTC. This sequence encodes CASSFSGIRETQYF.